Following are 32 T cell receptor beta chains from one sample sequenced in a study of CXCR3-negative and CXCR3-positive naive CD8 T cells. Study conclusions and caveats: Hydrophobicity of TRB CDR3s was greater in CXCR3-positive naive cells than in CXCR3-negative naive cells.

The libraries of TRB cDNA were constructed through 5' RACE using UMI labels. No DNA is given; TCRdb re-called the 5' RACE reads and lists each CDR3 protein once. The table lists around 120,000 distinct CDR3 sequences. These receptors are not linked to any known antigen. Material for sequencing was naive CXCR3+ CD8+ T cells from blood. As to subset: CD45RO-CCR7+CD27+CD95- naive CD8+ T cells expressing CXCR3 (TNR3+). The receptors derive from a human donor in good health. Some clones in this sample may be carry-over from other donors' samples.

V is TRBV29-1 and J is TRBJ2-7; lacking DNA, the TRBD2 call made by TCRdb goes unchecked. The germline V gene has CDR1 SQVTM and CDR2 ANQGSEA. The CDR3 loop spans 13 amino acids. CDR3: CSVSSGLRYEQYF.

The chain has TRBV29-1 and TRBJ1-2; TCRdb picks TRBD1, but there is no DNA to check that call. CDR3 length: 12 residues. Germline-derived CDR1 and CDR2 are SQVTM and ANQGSEA. The CDR3 reads CSVETRGGGYTF.

V usage is TRBV11-2 and J usage is TRBJ1-1. This CDR3 comprises 13 residues. The germline V gene encodes CDR1 SGHAT and CDR2 FQNNGV. CDR3 residues: CASRHTVNTEAFF.

The J gene is TRBJ2-7, the V gene TRBV9. CDR1 and CDR2 from the germline V gene are SGDLS and YYNGEE. The CDR3 has 14 amino acids. CDR3 sequence reads: CASSVAANAYEQYF.

The rearrangement joins TRBV28 to TRBJ2-1. Germline V gene lookup returns CDR1 MDHEN and CDR2 SYDVKM. The CDR3 is 14 residues long. The CDR3 here is CASSKVGSGDEQFF.

CDR3 sequence: CATMARDRGQETQYF. The J gene is TRBJ2-5, the V gene TRBV28; no DNA is available, so the TRBD1 call from TCRdb remains unchecked. The CDR3 covers 15 residues. Looked up from germline, CDR1 is MDHEN and CDR2 is SYDVKM.

V and J are TRBV29-1 and TRBJ2-2. This CDR3 region has 15 residues. The V gene's germline CDR1 is SQVTM and CDR2 ANQGSEA. The CDR3 loop is CSVGGGEISTGELFF.

This sequence joins TRBV7-8 and TRBJ2-1; TCRdb's D call, TRBD2, is unchecked because there is no DNA. There are 16 residues in the CDR3. The germline CDR1 and CDR2 sequences are SGHVS and FQNEAQ. The CDR3 sequence is CASSSLLAGALPEQFF.

This chain connects TRBV12-3 or TRBV12-4 to TRBJ2-5. The CDR3 totals 12 residues. The chain's CDR3 is CASMLYQETQYF.

The rearrangement links TRBV12-3 or TRBV12-4 to TRBJ2-5; there is no DNA to check the TCRdb D call of TRBD2. The length of the CDR3 is 14 residues. CDR3 loop: CASSSGRAGETQYF.

The chain is built from TRBV5-1 and TRBJ2-5. CDR1 is SGHRS, CDR2 YFSETQ, per germline. This CDR3 is 12 amino acids long. CDR3: CASSWDVGTQYF. Full variable domain (rest looked up from reference TRBV5-1 and TRBJ2-5): KAGVTQTPRYLIKTRGQQVTLSCSPISGHRSVSWYQQTPGQGLQFLFEYFSETQRNKGNFPGRFSGRQFSNSRSEMNVSTLELGDSALYLCASSWDVGTQYFGPGTRLLVL.

The V call is TRBV12-3 or TRBV12-4, the J call TRBJ2-1; TCRdb's D gene call, TRBD2, goes unchecked for lack of DNA. The CDR3 loop spans 18 amino acids. CDR3 region: CASSLAPLAVSSEGEQFF.

J is TRBJ1-1 and V is TRBV5-1. Germline CDR1 SGHRS, CDR2 YFSETQ. The CDR3 loop spans 15 amino acids. The CDR3 is CASSPHGYGDTEAFF.

J is TRBJ2-7 and V is TRBV10-3; the TCRdb D gene call, TRBD2, has no DNA to confirm it. Germline V gene lookup returns CDR1 ENHRY and CDR2 SYGVKD. This CDR3 spans 15 amino acids. CDR3 in amino acids: CAIRMPSASSGEQYF.

CDR3 loop: CSARATASGTQPYEQYF. V and J are TRBV20-1 and TRBJ2-7; without DNA, the TCRdb call of TRBD1 cannot be checked. In germline, CDR1 is DFQATT, CDR2 SNEGSKA (reference sequence). The CDR3 consists of 17 residues.

This chain connects TRBV4-1 to TRBJ2-1. Germline V gene sequence: CDR1 MGHRA, CDR2 YSYEKL. The length of the CDR3 is 15 residues. The CDR3 reads CASSQKLFGVDEQFF.

The chain is built from TRBV3-1 and TRBJ1-1; TCRdb picks TRBD1, but there is no DNA to check that call. The germline V gene has CDR1 LGHDT and CDR2 YNNKEL (reference sequence). The CDR3 extends over 17 amino acids. Here the CDR3 reads CASSQANDRSWHTEAFF.

V usage is TRBV5-1 and J usage is TRBJ2-1. The CDR3 runs 15 residues. Germline V gene lookup returns CDR1 SGHRS and CDR2 YFSETQ. CDR3 amino acids: CASSWDSDLNNEQFF.

The chain links TRBV5-1 to TRBJ1-1; TCRdb gives TRBD1 as the D gene, but with no DNA this cannot be confirmed. CDR1 is SGHRS, CDR2 YFSETQ, per germline. This CDR3 has 16 amino acids. CDR3: CASSSRDRVQGTEAFF.

V usage is TRBV28 and J usage is TRBJ2-1; TCRdb's D call, TRBD1, is unchecked because there is no DNA. The V gene's germline CDR1 is MDHEN and CDR2 SYDVKM. This CDR3 has 15 amino acids. CDR3 sequence reads: CASSQAGSDYNEQFF.

This chain connects TRBV2 to TRBJ2-3; TCRdb's D gene call, TRBD2, goes unchecked for lack of DNA. The CDR3 extends over 14 amino acids. Germline V gene sequence: CDR1 SNHLY, CDR2 FYNNEI. The CDR3 loop is CASTRGGDADTQYF.

The J gene is TRBJ1-4, the V gene TRBV20-1. This CDR3 contains 15 residues. Germline V gives CDR1 DFQATT, CDR2 SNEGSKA (reference sequence). CDR3 sequence reads: CSARDIGQSNEKLFF.

This chain connects TRBV15 to TRBJ1-2; TCRdb lists TRBD1, though no DNA is available to test this call. Germline V gene lookup returns CDR1 LNHNV and CDR2 YYDKDF (reference sequence). The CDR3 runs 16 residues. CDR3 amino acids: CATSREGTGLNYGYTF.

The rearrangement joins TRBV19 to TRBJ2-5; checking the TCRdb D call of TRBD1 is not possible without DNA. CDR3 length equals 16 residues. The germline gives CDR1 LNHDA, CDR2 SQIVND (reference sequence). Here the CDR3 reads CASSIVPAGGQETQYF.

This rearrangement joins TRBV20-1 to TRBJ2-3; TCRdb's D call of TRBD1 is untestable without DNA. The CDR3 has 17 amino acids. The germline gives CDR1 DFQATT, CDR2 SNEGSKA (reference sequence). The CDR3 protein is CSARDLRTGGRLDTQYF.

This rearrangement joins TRBV9 to TRBJ2-1; the TRBD2 assignment by TCRdb is unverifiable without DNA. The CDR3 loop spans 20 amino acids. Germline lookup yields CDR1 SGDLS and CDR2 YYNGEE. The CDR3 loop is CASSLGLAGGPKRIYNEQFF.

The chain employs TRBV28 and TRBJ2-2; the D call of TRBD1 rests on TCRdb alone, since no DNA is present to check it. Per germline, CDR1 MDHEN and CDR2 SYDVKM. The CDR3 extends over 15 amino acids. The CDR3 region is CASRLDRGGTGELFF.

The rearrangement uses TRBV28 and TRBJ2-7; TCRdb names TRBD2, which stays unverified in the absence of DNA. Germline CDR1 is MDHEN and CDR2 is SYDVKM. The CDR3 is made up of 15 amino acids. CDR3 sequence: CASSLQGRGMVEQYF.

V is TRBV29-1 and J is TRBJ2-7; TCRdb's D gene call, TRBD1, goes unchecked for lack of DNA. The germline V gene has CDR1 SQVTM and CDR2 ANQGSEA. The CDR3 consists of 14 residues. This chain's CDR3 is CSVEEGDKAYEQYF.

The V call is TRBV7-7, the J call TRBJ2-1; without DNA, the TCRdb call of TRBD2 cannot be checked. Germline assignment: CDR1 SSHAT and CDR2 FNYEAQ (reference sequence). The length of the CDR3 is 15 residues. The CDR3 sequence is CASTLLEERGSEQFF.

The J gene is TRBJ2-1, the V gene TRBV2; the TRBD2 assignment by TCRdb is unverifiable without DNA. The CDR3 length is 16 residues. Looked up from germline, CDR1 is SNHLY and CDR2 is FYNNEI. The CDR3 loop reads CASSGLAGDSYNEQFF.

The chain couples TRBV19 to TRBJ1-5; no DNA is available, so the TRBD1 call from TCRdb remains unchecked. The CDR3 length is 14 residues. Germline values: CDR1 LNHDA, CDR2 SQIVND (reference sequence). The CDR3 sequence is CASRTGAGNQPQHF.